A single TCR beta chain is shown here with its context. The antigen is undetermined. The sample originates from a study of early T cells in non-severe SARS-CoV-2 infection. General study findings and limits: Using VDJdb, the matching emphasized anti-spike CD8 responses while missing private and CD4 specificities.

Unique molecular identifiers were affixed to single, distinct cDNA molecules. TCRdb re-analysed the 5' RACE reads in MiXCR, keeping a single row per CDR3 protein. The table has 100,000 or so distinct CDR3 sequences, about 15% seen once; the top ten hold about 4.7%. Trimming took 5 bases from V and 5 from J; bases not matched to a gene: 10. Germline CDR1 reads SGHTA; CDR2 reads FQGTGA. The CDR3 runs 18 residues. The material sequenced was whole blood, taken at baseline. J is TRBJ2-2 and V is TRBV7-3; TRBD2 agrees at 14 bases. The origin of this receptor is an adult who was a healthcare worker with PCR-confirmed SARS-CoV-2 infection or an uninfected control (not recorded which). The CDR3 sequence is CASSLPGLAGVGTGELFF. The DNA for the CDR3 is TGTGCCAGCAGCCTTCCGGGACTAGCGGGAGTAGGAACCGGGGAGCTGTTTTTT.